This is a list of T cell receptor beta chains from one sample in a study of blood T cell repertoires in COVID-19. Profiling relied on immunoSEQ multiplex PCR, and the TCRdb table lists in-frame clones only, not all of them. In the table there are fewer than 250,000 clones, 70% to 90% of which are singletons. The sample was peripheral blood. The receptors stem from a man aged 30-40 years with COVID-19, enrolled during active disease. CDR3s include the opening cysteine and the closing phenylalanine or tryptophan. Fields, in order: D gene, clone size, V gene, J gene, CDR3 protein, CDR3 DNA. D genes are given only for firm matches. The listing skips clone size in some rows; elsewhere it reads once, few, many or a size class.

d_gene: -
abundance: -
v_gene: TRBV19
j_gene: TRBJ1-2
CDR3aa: CASSIAARDHYGYTF
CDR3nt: TGTGCCAGTAGTATAGCTGCGAGGGATCACTATGGCTACACCTTC

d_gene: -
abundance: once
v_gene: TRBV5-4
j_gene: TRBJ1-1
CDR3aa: CASVRGAGAPNTEAFF
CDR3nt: TGTGCCAGCGTCCGCGGGGCAGGCGCACCGAACACTGAAGCTTTCTTT

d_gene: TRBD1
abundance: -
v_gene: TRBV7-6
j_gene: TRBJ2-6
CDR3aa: CASSYGTGVSGANVLTF
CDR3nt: TGTGCCAGCAGCTACGGGACAGGGGTTTCTGGGGCCAACGTCCTGACTTTC

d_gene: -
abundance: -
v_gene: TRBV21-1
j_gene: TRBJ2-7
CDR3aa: CASSKVNSLAHEQYF
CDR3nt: TGTGCCAGCAGCAAAGTTAATAGCTTAGCTCACGAGCAGTACTTC

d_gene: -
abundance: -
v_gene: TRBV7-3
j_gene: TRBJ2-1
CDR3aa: CASSFMGGTYNEQFF
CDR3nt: TGTGCCAGCAGCTTTATGGGCGGGACGTACAATGAGCAGTTCTTC

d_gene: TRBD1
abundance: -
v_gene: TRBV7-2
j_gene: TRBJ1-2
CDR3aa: CASSRDRGSYGYTF
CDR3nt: TGTGCCAGCAGCCGGGACAGGGGGAGCTATGGCTACACCTTC

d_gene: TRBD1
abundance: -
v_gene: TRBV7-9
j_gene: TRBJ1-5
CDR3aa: CASSEGTGFVGGNQPQHF
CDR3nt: TGTGCCAGCAGCGAGGGGACAGGCTTCGTTGGGGGCAATCAGCCCCAGCATTTT

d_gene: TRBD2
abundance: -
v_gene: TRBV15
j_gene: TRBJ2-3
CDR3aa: CATSRGGVSGGPDTQYF
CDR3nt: TGTGCCACCAGCAGAGGGGGTGTTAGCGGGGGGCCAGATACGCAGTATTTT

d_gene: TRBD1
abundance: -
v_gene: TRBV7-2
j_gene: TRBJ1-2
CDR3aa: CASSLAGQGYGYTF
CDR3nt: TGTGCCAGCAGCTTAGCCGGACAGGGTTATGGCTACACCTTC

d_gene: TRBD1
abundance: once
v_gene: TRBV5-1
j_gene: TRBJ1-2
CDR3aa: CASSLRQGVYYGYTF
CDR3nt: TGCGCCAGCAGCTTGCGCCAGGGGGTCTACTATGGCTACACCTTC

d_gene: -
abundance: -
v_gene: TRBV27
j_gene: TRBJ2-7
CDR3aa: CASSLRGGRFSYEQYF
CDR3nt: TGTGCCAGCAGCCTCCGTGGTGGGAGGTTCTCCTACGAGCAGTACTTC

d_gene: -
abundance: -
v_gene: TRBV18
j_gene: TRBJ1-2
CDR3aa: CASSLTTPTRLPSWDGYTF
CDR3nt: TGTGCCAGCTCACTAACCACCCCGACACGGCTGCCCTCTTGGGATGGCTACACCTTC

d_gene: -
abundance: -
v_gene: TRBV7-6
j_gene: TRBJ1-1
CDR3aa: CASSLGGRGWGNTEAFF
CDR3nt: TGTGCCAGCAGCTTAGGTGGTCGGGGATGGGGAAACACTGAAGCTTTCTTT

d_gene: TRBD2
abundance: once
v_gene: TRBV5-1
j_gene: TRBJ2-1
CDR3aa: CASSLASGGPDEQFF
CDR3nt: TGCGCCAGCAGCTTGGCCTCGGGGGGGCCAGATGAGCAGTTCTTC

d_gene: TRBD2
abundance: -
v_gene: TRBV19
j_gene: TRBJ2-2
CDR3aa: CASSIGQRGTNTGELFF
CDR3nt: TGTGCCAGTAGTATCGGCCAGCGGGGAACGAACACCGGGGAGCTGTTTTTT

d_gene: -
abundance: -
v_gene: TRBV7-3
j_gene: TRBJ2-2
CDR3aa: CASSSGQGGGELFF
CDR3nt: TGTGCCAGCAGCTCCGGACAGGGAGGGGGGGAGCTGTTTTTT

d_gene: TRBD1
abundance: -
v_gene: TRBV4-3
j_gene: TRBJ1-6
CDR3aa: CASSQGTVWNNSPLHF
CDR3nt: TGCGCCAGCAGCCAGGGGACAGTCTGGAACAATTCACCCCTCCACTTT

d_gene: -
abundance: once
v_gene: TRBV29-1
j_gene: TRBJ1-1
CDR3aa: CSAQQGNTEAFF
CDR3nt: TGCAGCGCACAACAGGGTAACACTGAAGCTTTCTTT

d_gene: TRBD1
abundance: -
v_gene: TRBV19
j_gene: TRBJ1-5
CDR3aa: CASLLVPGQGREFQPQHF
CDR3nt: TGTGCCAGTCTATTAGTTCCGGGACAGGGTCGAGAATTTCAGCCCCAGCATTTT

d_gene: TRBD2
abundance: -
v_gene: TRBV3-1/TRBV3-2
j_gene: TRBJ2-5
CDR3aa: CASSQEGRAGGQETQYF
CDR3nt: TGTGCCAGCAGCCAAGAGGGGAGAGCGGGAGGGCAAGAGACCCAGTACTTC

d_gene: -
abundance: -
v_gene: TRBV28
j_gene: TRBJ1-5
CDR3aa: CASTGGFSNQPQHF
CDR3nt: TGTGCCAGCACCGGGGGGTTCAGTAATCAGCCCCAGCATTTT

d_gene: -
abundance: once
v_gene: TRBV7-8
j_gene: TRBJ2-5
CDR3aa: CASSLRFAQETQYF
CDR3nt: TGTGCCAGCAGCTTACGGTTTGCTCAAGAGACCCAGTACTTC

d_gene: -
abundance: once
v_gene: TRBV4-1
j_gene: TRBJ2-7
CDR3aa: CASSQDPGDYEQYF
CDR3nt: TGCGCCAGCAGCCAAGATCCAGGGGACTACGAGCAGTACTTC

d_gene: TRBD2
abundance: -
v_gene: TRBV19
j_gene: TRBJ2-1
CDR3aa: CASKTLAGGPDEQFF
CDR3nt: TGTGCCAGTAAGACACTAGCGGGGGGGCCGGATGAGCAGTTCTTC

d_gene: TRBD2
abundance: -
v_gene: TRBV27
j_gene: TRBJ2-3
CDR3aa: CASSLLAVGDTQYF
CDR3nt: TGTGCCAGCAGTTTACTAGCGGTGGGGGATACGCAGTATTTT

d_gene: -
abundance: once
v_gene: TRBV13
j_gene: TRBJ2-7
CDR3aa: CASSSSPRGGSYEQYF
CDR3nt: TGTGCCAGCAGCTCGAGTCCGAGGGGGGGATCCTACGAGCAGTACTTC

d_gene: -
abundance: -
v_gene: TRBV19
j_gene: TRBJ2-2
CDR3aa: CASSMVRAPTGELFF
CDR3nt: TGTGCCAGTAGTATGGTCAGGGCGCCCACCGGGGAGCTGTTTTTT

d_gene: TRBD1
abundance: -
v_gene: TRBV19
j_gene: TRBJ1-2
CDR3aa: CASSMTPGQGRDGYTF
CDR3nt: TGTGCCAGTAGTATGACCCCCGGACAGGGAAGGGACGGCTACACCTTC

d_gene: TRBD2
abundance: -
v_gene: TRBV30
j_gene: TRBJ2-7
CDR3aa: CAWSVLAGAAVYEQYF
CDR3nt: TGTGCCTGGAGTGTCCTAGCGGGAGCTGCGGTGTACGAGCAGTACTTC

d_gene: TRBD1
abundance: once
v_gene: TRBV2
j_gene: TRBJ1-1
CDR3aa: CASRGQLNTEAFF
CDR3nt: TGTGCCAGCAGGGGACAGCTGAACACTGAAGCTTTCTTT

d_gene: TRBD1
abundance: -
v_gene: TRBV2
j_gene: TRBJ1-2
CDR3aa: CASSSGTELYGYTF
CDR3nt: TGTGCCAGCAGTTCCGGGACAGAGCTCTATGGCTACACCTTC

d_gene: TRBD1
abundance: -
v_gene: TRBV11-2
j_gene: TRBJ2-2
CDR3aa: CASSLMAGGNTGELFF
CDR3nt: TGTGCCAGCAGCTTAATGGCAGGGGGTAACACCGGGGAGCTGTTTTTT

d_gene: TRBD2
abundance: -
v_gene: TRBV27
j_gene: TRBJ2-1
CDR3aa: CASRERGGYNEQFF
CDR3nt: TGTGCCAGCAGGGAGCGGGGGGGTTACAATGAGCAGTTCTTC

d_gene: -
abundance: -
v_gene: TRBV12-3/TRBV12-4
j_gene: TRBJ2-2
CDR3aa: CASRTTGELFF
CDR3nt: TGTGCCAGCAGGACTACCGGGGAGCTGTTTTTT

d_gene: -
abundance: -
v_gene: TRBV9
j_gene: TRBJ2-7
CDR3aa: CASSVGGGESSYEQYF
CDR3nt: TGTGCCAGCAGCGTAGGCGGAGGGGAGAGCTCCTACGAGCAGTACTTC